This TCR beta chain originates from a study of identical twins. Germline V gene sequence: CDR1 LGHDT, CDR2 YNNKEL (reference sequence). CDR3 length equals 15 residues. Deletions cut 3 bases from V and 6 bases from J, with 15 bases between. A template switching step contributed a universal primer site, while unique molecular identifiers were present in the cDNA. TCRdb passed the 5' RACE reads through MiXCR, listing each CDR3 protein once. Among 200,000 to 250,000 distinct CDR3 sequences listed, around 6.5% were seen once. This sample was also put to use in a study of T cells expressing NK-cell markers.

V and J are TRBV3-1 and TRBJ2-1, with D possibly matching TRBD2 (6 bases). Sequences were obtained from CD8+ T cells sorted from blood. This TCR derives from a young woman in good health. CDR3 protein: CASSHSRDSANEQFF. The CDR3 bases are TGTGCCAGCAGCCATAGCCGGGACTCGGCCAATGAGCAGTTCTTC.